The 17 T cell receptor beta chains presented below share a single source sample, sequenced in a study of vaccination and CD4 T cells after COVID-19. Scientists ran DNA taken from cultured CD4+ T cells through the Oncomine TCR Beta short-read assay for sequencing. TCRdb analysed the PCR reads with MiXCR anew, one entry per CDR3 protein. The table records approximately 8,500 distinct CDR3 sequences, 60% of them present only once. Described treatment: roughly 11-day PBMC culture with coronavirus spike peptide pools or control peptides (ViraFEST assay). For these TCRs, the target antigens are not known. Sequencing was carried out using CD4+ T cells from blood, cultured in vitro. The source is a human donor who had recovered from COVID-19.

The rearrangement joins TRBV7-9 to TRBJ1-6; D is possibly TRBD1 (6 bases). The ends were cut back, 5 bases at V and 10 bases at J, with 15 bases in the middle. CDR1 is SEHNR, CDR2 FQNEAQ, per germline (reference sequence). CDR3 length equals 14 residues. CDR3 coding DNA: TGTGCCAGCAGCCACGGACAGTTTAACTCACCCCTCCACTTT. Its protein product is CASSHGQFNSPLHF. Variable domain in full (rest from reference TRBV7-9 and TRBJ1-6): DTGVSQNPRHKITKRGQNVTFRCDPISEHNRLYWYRQTLGQGPEFLTYFQNEAQLEKSRLLSDRFSAERPKGSFSTLEIQRTEQGDSAMYLCASSHGQFNSPLHFGNGTRLTVT.

This clonotype is judged medium-sized. The chain links TRBV6-5 to TRBJ1-4; maybe TRBD1 (5 bases). From germline, CDR1 is MNHEY and CDR2 SVGAGI. With 3 bases removed from V and 6 bases from J, the gap between germline ends came to 11 bases. The length of the CDR3 is 14 residues. The CDR3 sequence: CASSYRGDHEKLFF. In nucleotides, the CDR3 is TGTGCCAGCAGTTATCGGGGGGACCATGAAAAACTGTTTTTT.

The genes are TRBV24-1 and TRBJ2-1; D is ambiguous. Germline lookup yields CDR1 KGHDR and CDR2 SFDVKD. The germline V and J ends were trimmed by 4 bases and 10 bases, with 13 bases remaining between them. The CDR3 consists of 13 residues. The CDR3 sequence: CATSEGLVGEQFF. The CDR3 DNA reads TGTGCCACCAGTGAGGGTCTAGTAGGCGAGCAGTTCTTC.

V and J are TRBV30 and TRBJ2-3, with TRBD2 identical over 16 bases. After removal of 2 bases from V and 4 bases from J, the junction contained 9 bases not matched to a gene. The CDR3 is made up of 18 amino acids. The germline V gene encodes CDR1 GTSNPN and CDR2 SVGIG (reference sequence). As DNA, the CDR3 is TGTGCCTGGAGTACACCGGGACTAGCGGGAGGGCTTCCAGATACGCAGTATTTT. This translates into CAWSTPGLAGGLPDTQYF.

This clonotype was picked up one time. The chain employs TRBV5-4 and TRBJ2-1; no definite D call. The V end was cut by 4 bases, the J end by 6 bases, with 11 bases between. CDR1 and CDR2 from the germline V gene are SGHNT and YYREEE (reference sequence). The length of the CDR3 is 13 residues. CDR3 sequence reads: CASSQDLSNEQFF. In nucleotides, the CDR3 is TGTGCCAGCAGCCAAGATCTTAGCAATGAGCAGTTCTTC.

DNA for the CDR3: TGTGCCAGCCTCATCCCAAGACATTCGAAGTGCGGCTACACCTTC. It is translated as CASLIPRHSKCGYTF. V usage is TRBV6-7 and J usage is TRBJ1-2, with D hard to call. TRBV6-7 carries the ORF label, with uncertain function. CDR3 length: 15 amino acids. The germline V and J ends were trimmed by 8 bases and 8 bases, with 24 bases remaining between them.

The J gene is TRBJ2-1, the V gene TRBV7-3; 14 nucleotides agree with TRBD2. Trimming cost V 2 bases and J 8 bases; bases outside gene matches: 17. Germline lookup yields CDR1 SGHTA and CDR2 FQGTGA. The CDR3 sequence is 20 residues long. The CDR3 spells CASSLCVGLAGGVPQDEQFF. The DNA of the CDR3 is TGTGCCAGCAGCTTATGCGTCGGACTAGCGGGAGGCGTTCCCCAGGATGAGCAGTTCTTC.

V usage is TRBV23-1 and J usage is TRBJ1-1; D ambiguous. TRBV23-1 is sorted into the ORF group, with uncertain function. The CDR3 is 17 residues long. V was trimmed by 3 bases and J by 3 bases, leaving 20 bases between them. CDR3: CASSHVGIRRLDTEAFF. In nucleotides, the CDR3 is TGCGCCAGCAGTCACGTTGGGATTCGGAGGTTGGACACTGAAGCTTTCTTT.

The chain recombines TRBV4-3 with TRBJ2-1; 10 bases align to TRBD2. Germline V gene lookup returns CDR1 LGHNA and CDR2 YSLEER. V shed 2 bases and J 6 bases; nucleotides not matched to a gene: 7. The length of the CDR3 is 16 residues. The CDR3 bases are TGCGCCAGCAGCCAACCGGGACTAGCGCGGAGCAATGAGCAGTTCTTC. It specifies CASSQPGLARSNEQFF.

V usage is TRBV11-3 and J usage is TRBJ2-5; D unclear. The V and J ends lost 8 bases and 0 bases respectively, with 10 bases between them. This CDR3 has 13 amino acids. CDR1 and CDR2 from the germline V gene are SGHNT and YENEEA. The chain's CDR3 is CASGVGNQETQYF. The CDR3 DNA reads as TGTGCCAGCGGGGTGGGAAACCAAGAGACCCAGTACTTC.

This clonotype was picked up a small number of times. V gene TRBV6-1 combines with J gene TRBJ2-3, with 10 bases identical to TRBD2. Trimming took 6 bases from V and 4 from J; bases not matched to a gene: 4. Germline loops: CDR1 MNHNS, CDR2 SASEGT. The CDR3 contains 14 residues. CDR3 residues: CASRERGGPDTQYF. The CDR3 DNA reads TGTGCCAGCAGAGAGCGGGGGGGCCCAGATACGCAGTATTTT.

The chain is built from TRBV20-1 and TRBJ1-4; a possible D gene is TRBD1 (6 bases). Trimming stripped 0 bases from V and 8 bases from J, with 16 bases between. CDR1 and CDR2 (germline): DFQATT, SNEGSKA (reference sequence). This CDR3 has 15 residues. Here the CDR3 reads CSARDGTGTGEKLFF. The CDR3 nucleotides are TGCAGTGCTAGAGACGGAACAGGGACTGGAGAAAAACTGTTTTTT.

As for this clonotype: Its ends do not fully match the called genes, so a read error is possible. The J gene is TRBJ1-6, the V gene TRBV2; 9 bases fit TRBD1. CDR3 length equals 14 residues. Per the germline V gene, CDR1 is SNHLY and CDR2 is FYNNEI. CDR3 coding DNA: TGTGCCAGCAGTCCGGGACAGGGTGTTGGATGGTATCATTTT. Its translation is CASSPGQGVGWYHF. Combining the CDR3 with reference TRBV2 and TRBJ1-6 gives the whole variable domain EPEVTQTPSHQVTQMGQEVILRCVPISNHLYFYWYRQILGQKVEFLVSFYNNEISEKSEIFDDQFSVERPDGSNFTLKIRSTKLEDSAMYFCASSPGQGVGWYHFGNGTRLTVT.

The CDR3 protein is CASSEAQVLGQGGYGYTF. The CDR3 region has the DNA TGTGCCAGCAGTGAAGCGCAAGTACTGGGACAGGGAGGGTATGGCTACACCTTC. The rearrangement joins TRBV6-1 to TRBJ1-2; TRBD1 aligns across 9 bases. The CDR3 has 18 residues. Germline assignment: CDR1 MNHNS and CDR2 SASEGT. With V trimmed by 0 bases and J by 5 bases, 13 bases remained unmatched.

This chain joins TRBV10-3 and TRBJ1-1, with D possibly being TRBD1 (6 bases). This CDR3 is 15 amino acids long. Germline V gene sequence: CDR1 ENHRY, CDR2 SYGVKD. V was pared by 10 bases and J by 0 bases, with 18 bases between. For the CDR3, the DNA is TGTGCCACTTCCCGACAGGTTTCGATGAACACTGAAGCTTTCTTT. Its translation: CATSRQVSMNTEAFF.

V usage is TRBV12-3 or TRBV12-4 and J usage is TRBJ2-3, with TRBD1 matching 8 bases. The CDR3 length is 13 residues. The V and J ends lost 4 bases and 6 bases, in that order; junction bases with no gene match: 3. As DNA, the CDR3 is TGTGCCAGCAGTTCGACAGGGGTTGATACGCAGTATTTT. Protein product: CASSSTGVDTQYF.

The V call is TRBV6-1, the J call TRBJ1-6; D is unresolved. The CDR3 has 14 amino acids. Germline CDR1 and CDR2: MNHNS and SASEGT. The V gene lost 6 bases and the J gene lost 7 bases, with 13 bases spanning the gap. CDR3 nucleotide sequence: TGTGCCAGCAGGAGGAAGGGAGTCAATTCACCCCTCCACTTT. It specifies CASRRKGVNSPLHF.